A single sample is the source of the 18 T cell receptor beta chains below, sequenced in a study of cytomegalovirus exposure and HLA in healthy donors. It was with 60 Vbeta and 13 Jbeta primers that the PCR ran. The data were produced by immunoSEQ multiplex PCR, yet TCRdb's version contains in-frame clones alone and is incomplete. The table shows roughly 150,000 clones, with around 82% occurring only once. The sample taken for sequencing was PBMCs. These receptors were collected from a woman aged 50 to 60 in good health and CMV-seropositive.

In this sample, this clone turned up once. The V call is TRBV6-5, the J call TRBJ1-4; D unclear. Per germline, CDR1 MNHEY and CDR2 SVGAGI. Deletions cut 2 bases from V and 4 bases from J, with 14 bases between. This CDR3 contains 16 residues. The DNA for the CDR3 is TGTGCCAGCAGTTACATTGCCCTTGCCAGTAATGAAAAACTGTTTTTT. Amino acid sequence: CASSYIALASNEKLFF.

This clone has just a few counts. The chain has TRBV25-1 and TRBJ2-7; a possible D gene is TRBD1 (6 bases). Trimming stripped 3 bases from V and 3 bases from J, with 24 bases between. The CDR3 extends over 18 amino acids. Germline CDR1 is MGHDK and CDR2 is SYGVNS. CDR3 region: CASSDSRLTGPQHYEQYF. Here the CDR3 DNA reads TGTGCCAGCAGTGACTCAAGACTGACAGGACCGCAGCACTACGAGCAGTACTTC.

The rearrangement links TRBV2 to TRBJ2-3, with 10 bases lining up with TRBD1. The V gene end was trimmed by 8 bases and the J gene end by 7 bases; junction bases not matched to a gene: 18. CDR3 length equals 17 residues. CDR1 is SNHLY, CDR2 FYNNEI, per germline. The CDR3 here is CASRKQVDRGLLNTQYF. DNA for the CDR3: TGTGCCAGCCGAAAACAGGTCGACAGGGGGCTATTAAATACGCAGTATTTT. The full variable domain, with the rest looked up from reference TRBV2 and TRBJ2-3, is EPEVTQTPSHQVTQMGQEVILRCVPISNHLYFYWYRQILGQKVEFLVSFYNNEISEKSEIFDDQFSVERPDGSNFTLKIRSTKLEDSAMYFCASRKQVDRGLLNTQYFGPGTRLTVL.

This rearrangement joins TRBV5-6 to TRBJ2-1, with 13 nucleotides matching TRBD2. The germline V gene encodes CDR1 SGHDT and CDR2 YYEEEE. The CDR3 runs 17 residues. V shed 4 bases, J shed 0 bases, and the junction held 4 bases outside the gene matches. Here the CDR3 DNA reads TGTGCCAGCAGCATGACTAGCGGGGGGATCTCCTACAATGAGCAGTTCTTC. It is translated as CASSMTSGGISYNEQFF.

The chain carries TRBV2 and TRBJ1-1; D is undetermined. The length of the CDR3 is 14 residues. V lost 7 bases to trimming and J lost 4 bases, with 16 bases between them. The germline V gene has CDR1 SNHLY and CDR2 FYNNEI. The CDR3 sequence is CASKFGRAGTEAFF. The CDR3 region has the DNA TGTGCCAGCAAATTTGGGCGGGCAGGCACTGAAGCTTTCTTT.

V and J are TRBV9 and TRBJ1-6; the D gene is possibly TRBD1 (6 bases). This CDR3 is 14 amino acids long. With 6 bases removed from V and 6 bases from J, the gap between germline ends came to 13 bases. Germline V gene data show CDR1 as SGDLS and CDR2 as YYNGEE. The CDR3 is CASTRGEGNSPLHF. CDR3 nucleotides: TGTGCCAGCACGAGGGGGGAGGGTAATTCACCCCTCCACTTT.

The CDR3: CASSLSPTGQGALDEQFF. CDR3 nucleotides: TGCGCCAGCAGCTTGTCGCCCACCGGACAGGGGGCTTTGGATGAGCAGTTCTTC. V is TRBV5-1 and J is TRBJ2-1, with TRBD1 matching over 11 bases. The V segment lost 1 base and the J segment 8 bases; nucleotides outside the gene matches: 14. CDR3 length equals 18 residues. CDR1 is SGHRS and CDR2 is YFSETQ in the germline V gene.

The genes are TRBV9 and TRBJ2-7; 8 bases align to TRBD1. V lost 4 bases to trimming and J lost 5 bases; unmatched junction nucleotides: 11. The germline gives CDR1 SGDLS, CDR2 YYNGEE. This CDR3 is 15 amino acids long. The CDR3 region has the DNA TGTGCCAGCAGCTCGACTGCAGGGGGCTGGGACGAGCAGTACTTC. Its translation is CASSSTAGGWDEQYF.

J is TRBJ1-4 and V is TRBV6-1; 7 bases are shared with TRBD1. This CDR3 has 15 amino acids. Germline V lookup: CDR1 MNHNS, CDR2 SASEGT. The V and J ends lost 6 bases and 0 bases, in that order; junction bases with no gene match: 4. CDR3 amino acids: CASSRGTATNEKLFF. CDR3 nucleotide sequence: TGTGCCAGCAGCCGAGGGACAGCAACTAATGAAAAACTGTTTTTT.

The V gene is TRBV29-1, the J gene TRBJ2-7, with 10 bases fitting TRBD2. V lost 3 bases to trimming and J lost 6 bases; unmatched junction nucleotides: 8. The germline gives CDR1 SQVTM, CDR2 ANQGSEA. The CDR3 is 14 amino acids. The CDR3 DNA follows: TGCAGCGTTGAGGCTAGCGGGGGACACTGCGAGCAGTACTTC. Protein: CSVEASGGHCEQYF.

This chain joins TRBV4-1 and TRBJ2-3, with 8 nucleotides matching TRBD2. CDR1 MGHRA and CDR2 YSYEKL come from the germline V gene. Trimming at V came to 6 bases and at J to 3 bases, leaving 5 bases not matched to a gene. CDR3 length: 14 amino acids. The CDR3 bases are TGCGCCAGCAGTCGGGGGGGCCCTACAGATACGCAGTATTTT. This codes for CASSRGGPTDTQYF.

The chain joins TRBV7-9 to TRBJ1-6, with TRBD1 matching over 9 bases. Germline V gene data show CDR1 as SEHNR and CDR2 as FQNEAQ (reference sequence). V shed 6 bases, J shed 8 bases, and the junction held 8 bases outside the gene matches. The CDR3 spans 15 residues. The CDR3 loop is CASRRTGGRDSPLHF. The DNA of the CDR3 is TGTGCCAGCAGACGAACAGGGGGCAGAGATTCACCCCTCCACTTT.

This CDR3 reads CAWSLTGTARWTFF. The CDR3 DNA is TGTGCCTGGAGTTTGACCGGGACAGCAAGGTGGACTTTCTTT. J is TRBJ1-1 and V is TRBV30, with TRBD1 identical over 7 bases. Per the germline V gene, CDR1 is GTSNPN and CDR2 is SVGIG (reference sequence). Unmatched junction bases numbered 15, after V lost 2 bases and J lost 12 bases. CDR3 length: 14 amino acids.

This clone was observed once. This chain connects TRBV6-6 to TRBJ1-2; perhaps TRBD1 as D (6 bases). V lost 1 base, J lost 3 bases, and 9 bases lay in between. Germline V gene data show CDR1 as MNHNY and CDR2 as SVGAGI (reference sequence). The CDR3 extends over 14 amino acids. The chain's CDR3 is CASSYLGADYGYTF. The CDR3 region has the DNA TGTGCCAGCAGTTACTTGGGGGCGGACTATGGCTACACCTTC.

This sequence joins TRBV6-1 and TRBJ1-6; the D is unclear. The ends were cut back, 4 bases at V and 9 bases at J, with 16 bases in the middle. This CDR3 region has 15 residues. Germline V CDR1 and CDR2: MNHNS, SASEGT. The CDR3, as DNA: TGTGCCAGCAGTGCAGATCCGGGGTCGGGTTCACCCCTCCACTTT. Protein sequence: CASSADPGSGSPLHF.

The chain carries TRBV7-2 and TRBJ2-7; 8 bases are a match to TRBD2. V dropped 5 bases and J dropped 0; count of bases not matched to a gene: 18. Germline lookup yields CDR1 SGHTA and CDR2 FQGNSA. The CDR3 covers 19 residues. The CDR3, as DNA: TGTGCCAGCAGCCCCAAGGGGGTGGCGGGGGGTCTCAACTCCTACGAGCAGTACTTC. Protein product: CASSPKGVAGGLNSYEQYF.

The J gene is TRBJ2-7, the V gene TRBV19; possibly TRBD1 for D (5 bases). Germline CDR1 is LNHDA and CDR2 is SQIVND (reference sequence). The CDR3 consists of 13 residues. Trimming removed 6 bases from V and 3 bases from J, with 12 bases in between. CDR3 sequence: CASSQGGYYEQYF. In nucleotides, the CDR3 is TGTGCCAGTAGCCAGGGTGGCTACTACGAGCAGTACTTC. Combining the CDR3 with reference TRBV19 and TRBJ2-7 gives the whole variable domain DGGITQSPKYLFRKEGQNVTLSCEQNLNHDAMYWYRQDPGQGLRLIYYSQIVNDFQKGDIAEGYSVSREKKESFPLTVTSAQKNPTAFYLCASSQGGYYEQYFGPGTRLTVT.

The V call is TRBV21-1, the J call TRBJ1-1; the D call TRBD1 from the table was never checked on the DNA. TRBV21-1 has pseudogene status. This CDR3 has 16 residues. The DNA for the CDR3 is TGTGCCAGTCCCCATGGAAGCAGGGGTTCGAACACTGAAGCTTTCTTT. It translates to CASPHGSRGSNTEAFF.